This TCR beta chain derives from a study of identical twins (dated by TCRdb to 2016 to 2017). Background on the whole study: TCR alpha and beta repertoires from monozygotic twins, unrelated adults of various ages and cord blood were deep-sequenced to test whether fetal clonotypes persist. Replicate twin experiments were performed at different times using different library preparation protocols to rule out contamination. Summary of the overall study and its limitations: Compared with coincidental sharing between unrelated individuals, an excess of low generation-probability sequences was observed among out-of-frame TCR alpha sequences shared between twins. Because the same donors could not be followed over many years, conclusions were based on cross-sectional statistical analysis. Excess twin sharing in beta out-of-frame sequences was weaker because fewer shared sequences lowered the signal-to-noise ratio. Abundant cord blood beta clonotypes had fewer insertions, young adult naive repertoires showed a similar but weaker trend, and memory repertoires showed no such trend. Invariant T cells such as MAIT and iNKT could partly confound zero-insertion analyses, though diverse VJ usage argued against this for most clonotypes. Out-of-frame TCR alpha sharing in monozygotic twins was systematically underestimated by recombination models, whereas sharing between unrelated individuals was in agreement with the recombination models.

About this clonotype itself: Its antigen remains unidentified. Base qualities are not provided; no much larger clone lies one nucleotide away.

Every donor in the study was a healthy Caucasian. Three pairs of female monozygotic twins, all aged roughly 18 to 29 years, were included in the twin cohort. The RNA used for TCR libraries was isolated from peripheral blood mononuclear cells. V drops 5 bases and J drops 5 bases, leaving 25 bases in between. The CDR3, cysteine through valine, is 17 amino acids long. Only the CDR3 DNA is retained, 51 bases long and in frame from the first base. Per the germline V gene, MDHEN is the CDR1 and SYDVKM is the CDR2. Libraries were constructed by 5' RACE. Sequencing relied on an Illumina HiSeq 2000. Template switching added a universal primer binding site, and the final cDNA carried a unique molecular identifier that allowed TCR cDNA molecules to be counted accurately. First-strand cDNA for TCR alpha and beta chains was synthesized from specific primers in the conserved constant-segment region. Each cDNA library was double barcoded, with a SMART-Mk sample barcode plus Illumina barcodes, to control for contamination. TruSeq adapter sequences along with Illumina sample barcodes were introduced in two successive PCR steps. The Illumina HiSeq platform was used with custom primers to sequence TCR alpha and beta cDNA libraries. Turning to the authors' computational methods: Unique molecular identifiers were extracted from raw reads with MiGEC, and CDR3 positions were determined with MiXCR. For each individual, recombination models were inferred using an EM algorithm with the repgenHMM and IGoR tools. Shared clonotype analysis was performed with the tcR package in R, normalizing sharing by the product of cloneset sizes. Out-of-frame nonproductive sequences were analyzed to study raw recombination free of thymic and clonal selection effects. TCRdb trimmed public reads at Q25 via fastp, called clones via MiXCR and kept in-frame beta chains. Each entry is one CDR3 protein sequence, shown with its most common DNA and genes. TCRdb, not the original authors, processed these V and J calls. This sample lists approximately 680,000 distinct CDR3 sequences; roughly 7.2% were detected once. The ten most abundant clones make up around 1.6% of the sample.

This same sample was also part of a study on yellow fever vaccine responses in identical twins. As that second study puts it: According to the authors, the vaccine-induced T cell response in identical twins seemed to be partly convergent and partly specific to each individual. The study precisely tracked vaccine-responding T cell clones in identical twins.

Source material: PBMCs. The clonotype comes from a woman younger than 30 in good health. The chain is assembled from TRBV28 and TRBJ2-7; TRBD2 is perhaps the D gene, given 5 matching bases. Read as DNA, the sequence is TGTGCCAGCAGTACCACCTTTGGACTCGCGTTCGTCAACGAGCAGTACGTC. It translates as CASSTTFGLAFVNEQYV.